The 19 T cell receptor beta chains below come from one sample, sequenced in a study of regulatory T cells in long-lasting Graves disease. Both iRepertoire HTBI primers and Arm-PCR of CDR3 regions were used to build the TCR beta libraries. Each CDR3 protein gets one entry after TCRdb re-called the multiplex PCR reads with MiXCR. The sample records approximately 350,000 distinct CDR3 sequences, approximately 12% being singletons. Time point: newly diagnosed GD, antithyroid drugs for less than 3 months. TCR sequences were obtained from RNA taken from PBMCs. These same records also appear under a second study, on T cells in Graves' hyperthyroidism and ophthalmopathy.

Sequenced material: peripheral blood mononuclear cells (PBMCs), taken at new diagnosis, from a patient treated with antithyroid drugs. The source of these receptors is a woman under 30 with Graves disease.

This clonotype was seen only a few times. The J gene is TRBJ2-5, the V gene TRBV12-3 or TRBV12-4; 9 bases match TRBD2. Unmatched junction bases numbered 2, after V lost 5 bases and J lost 4 bases. The CDR3 contains 13 residues. CDR3 region: CASSGLALETQYF. The CDR3 DNA reads as TGTGCCAGCAGTGGACTAGCGTTAGAGACCCAGTACTTC.

This clonotype was seen ten or more times. This chain connects TRBV7-9 to TRBJ2-3; D is ambiguous. The CDR3 runs 12 residues. From germline, CDR1 is SEHNR and CDR2 FQNEAQ (reference sequence). V was shortened by 4 bases and J by 5 bases, with 7 bases between the two germline ends. The CDR3 DNA sequence: TGTGCCAGCAGCTCCTTGGTAGATACGCAGTATTTT. It is translated as CASSSLVDTQYF.

The V call is TRBV4-1, the J call TRBJ2-3; D call uncertain. The J call is uncertain, as TRBJ2-5 better fits the DNA end. The CDR3 totals 14 residues. Germline V CDR1 and CDR2: MGHRA, YSYEKL. CDR3 sequence reads: CASSPTPSRETQYF. CDR3 bases: TGCGCCAGCAGCCCCACCCCGAGTCGAGAGACCCAGTACTTC.

This clonotype was seen many times. The rearrangement uses TRBV4-2 and TRBJ1-1; the match to TRBD1 covers 8 bases. V trimming: 1 base; J trimming: 0 bases; junction bases outside the gene matches: 4. The CDR3 totals 16 residues. Per germline, CDR1 LGHNA and CDR2 YNFKEQ. The chain's CDR3 is CASSQGEGQVNTEAFF. DNA of the CDR3: TGTGCCAGCAGCCAAGGAGAGGGACAGGTGAACACTGAAGCTTTCTTT.

This clonotype turned up a few times. The V call is TRBV7-9, the J call TRBJ2-1; D possibly corresponds to TRBD2 (6 bases). Trimming took off 2 bases at V and 7 bases at J, with 24 bases between the two ends. The CDR3 consists of 18 residues. Germline V lookup: CDR1 SEHNR, CDR2 FQNEAQ (reference sequence). Written as DNA, the CDR3 is TGTGCCAGCAGCTTATCCCCGCCTGGAGGGATGACTCTGAATGAGCAGTTCTTC. It yields the protein CASSLSPPGGMTLNEQFF. Filled out from reference TRBV7-9 and TRBJ2-1, the complete variable domain reads DTGVSQNPRHKITKRGQNVTFRCDPISEHNRLYWYRQTLGQGPEFLTYFQNEAQLEKSRLLSDRFSAERPKGSFSTLEIQRTEQGDSAMYLCASSLSPPGGMTLNEQFFGPGTRLTVL.

This clonotype appeared many times. This rearrangement joins TRBV14 to TRBJ1-1; no firm D call. Germline lookup yields CDR1 SGHDN and CDR2 FVKESK. The CDR3 extends over 14 amino acids. Trimming stripped 4 bases from V and 4 bases from J, with 13 bases between. The CDR3 loop reads CASSRSPRSTEAFF. The CDR3 nucleotides read TGTGCCAGCAGCCGGTCTCCCCGGAGCACTGAAGCTTTCTTT.

This clonotype came up many times. The chain joins TRBV5-1 to TRBJ1-6; 8 nucleotides line up with TRBD1. CDR3 size: 16 residues. The germline V gene encodes CDR1 SGHRS and CDR2 YFSETQ. The J segment lost 9 bases and the V segment lost 3 bases, leaving 11 bases of the junction unmatched. This chain's CDR3 is CASSSHPTGASSPLHF. The CDR3 DNA sequence: TGCGCCAGCAGCTCCCATCCGACAGGGGCTTCTTCACCCCTCCACTTT. The whole variable domain, filled in from reference TRBV5-1 and TRBJ1-6, reads KAGVTQTPRYLIKTRGQQVTLSCSPISGHRSVSWYQQTPGQGLQFLFEYFSETQRNKGNFPGRFSGRQFSNSRSEMNVSTLELGDSALYLCASSSHPTGASSPLHFGNGTRLTVT.

This clonotype was detected many times. This sequence joins TRBV7-8 and TRBJ1-2; D remains ambiguous. The CDR3 is 14 residues long. V gave up 5 bases and J gave up 0 bases, with 10 bases separating them. The germline CDR1 and CDR2 sequences are SGHVS and FQNEAQ. CDR3 protein: CASSEDRSNYGYTF. The CDR3 DNA is TGTGCCAGCAGCGAGGACCGATCTAACTATGGCTACACCTTC.

This clonotype was seen at least ten times. V and J are TRBV7-9 and TRBJ2-1; no clear D gene. Germline V CDR1 and CDR2: SEHNR, FQNEAQ (reference sequence). This CDR3 has 12 amino acids. V was pared by 6 bases and J by 8 bases, with 11 bases between. The DNA for the CDR3 is TGTGCCAGCAGATTGTCGGGCGATGAGCAGTTCTTC. The encoded protein is CASRLSGDEQFF. The variable domain in full, completed from reference TRBV7-9 and TRBJ2-1, reads DTGVSQNPRHKITKRGQNVTFRCDPISEHNRLYWYRQTLGQGPEFLTYFQNEAQLEKSRLLSDRFSAERPKGSFSTLEIQRTEQGDSAMYLCASRLSGDEQFFGPGTRLTVL.

Many counts were recorded for this clonotype. The chain has TRBV12-3 or TRBV12-4 and TRBJ1-4; D possibly corresponds to TRBD1 (5 bases). This CDR3 has 15 amino acids. V was clipped by 7 bases and J by 7 bases, with 19 bases between them. The CDR3 is CASTPLARVGEKLFF. For the CDR3, the DNA is TGTGCCAGCACCCCCTTGGCCAGGGTGGGTGAAAAACTGTTTTTT.

This clonotype was seen ten or more times. V usage is TRBV12-3 or TRBV12-4 and J usage is TRBJ1-1, with a possible D match to TRBD1 (5 bases). Trimming took off 3 bases at V and 0 bases at J, with 17 bases between the two ends. The CDR3 spans 17 residues. DNA for the CDR3: TGTGCCAGCAGTTTTCCCCCCTGGGTGGGGGTGAACACTGAAGCTTTCTTT. The encoded protein is CASSFPPWVGVNTEAFF.

The chain links TRBV9 to TRBJ2-5, with D maybe TRBD2 (6 bases). The CDR3 is made up of 15 amino acids. V lost 4 bases, J lost 7 bases, and 20 bases lay in between. Germline V gene lookup returns CDR1 SGDLS and CDR2 YYNGEE. The CDR3 reads CASSPRGSAEGTQYF. CDR3 in DNA: TGTGCCAGCAGCCCCCGGGGGAGTGCAGAAGGGACCCAGTACTTC.

Details on this clonotype: A far larger clone is one nucleotide away, so this likely arose from a read error. The chain links TRBV7-3 to TRBJ1-1; no definite D call. CDR3 length equals 16 residues. Per germline, CDR1 SGHTA and CDR2 FQGTGA. The CDR3 region has the DNA TGTGCCAGCAGCTTAGTAGCCGGGAACATGAACACTGAAGCTTCCTTT. Translation: CASSLVAGNMNTEASF.

This clonotype was detected many times. The V gene is TRBV9, the J gene TRBJ2-2; perhaps TRBD1 as D (5 bases). The CDR3 has 16 amino acids. Germline V gene data show CDR1 as SGDLS and CDR2 as YYNGEE. V lost 4 bases and J lost 1, with 14 bases in between. The CDR3 DNA reads TGTGCCAGCAGCCGGTACTCAGGGATGAACACCGGGGAGCTGTTTTTT. Translation: CASSRYSGMNTGELFF.

V is TRBV20-1 and J is TRBJ2-7; 8 bases are shared with TRBD2. This CDR3 is built from 14 residues. The V segment lost 3 bases and the J segment 4 bases; nucleotides outside the gene matches: 8. Germline CDR1 DFQATT, CDR2 SNEGSKA (reference sequence). The CDR3 spells CSARSLAEIYEQYF. CDR3 nucleotides: TGCAGTGCTAGGTCACTAGCGGAGATTTACGAGCAGTACTTC.

This clonotype was found a few times. The rearrangement uses TRBV20-1 and TRBJ1-2; D unclear. Looked up from germline, CDR1 is DFQATT and CDR2 is SNEGSKA (reference sequence). This CDR3 has 14 residues. Trimming removed 2 bases at V and 8 bases at J, with 18 bases between. The CDR3: CSARPPGRFGGYTF. The CDR3 coding sequence is TGCAGTGCTAGACCCCCCGGGCGATTTGGAGGCTACACCTTC.

This chain joins TRBV6-1 and TRBJ2-1; 7 bases fit TRBD1. The length of the CDR3 is 14 residues. The trim removed 1 base at V and 3 bases at J, leaving 0 bases unmatched. Germline-derived CDR1 and CDR2 are MNHNS and SASEGT. CDR3 region: CASSEGDSYNEQFF. The CDR3 bases are TGTGCCAGCAGTGAAGGGGACAGCTACAATGAGCAGTTCTTC.

This clonotype was observed a handful of times. The conserved phenylalanine or tryptophan is not found at the CDR3 terminus, so this likely reflects a read error. The chain carries TRBV28 and TRBJ1-2; D unclear. Germline V gene data show CDR1 as MDHEN and CDR2 as SYDVKM. The CDR3 spans 15 residues. The V end was cut by 7 bases, the J end by 6 bases, with 21 bases between. CDR3 loop: CASTLWGKAADGYTC. DNA of the CDR3: TGTGCCAGCACCCTATGGGGTAAAGCGGCGGATGGCTACACCTGC.

This clonotype was picked up many times. The chain is built from TRBV27 and TRBJ1-2; 9 nucleotides agree with TRBD1. This CDR3 has 13 amino acids. The V gene end was trimmed by 8 bases and the J gene end by 5 bases; junction bases not matched to a gene: 6. Germline V gene data show CDR1 as MNHEY and CDR2 as SMNVEV (reference sequence). CDR3 protein: CASRDRDYYGYTF. DNA for the CDR3: TGTGCCAGCCGGGACAGGGACTATTATGGCTACACCTTC.